This TCR beta chain is from a study of blood T cell repertoires in COVID-19 (dated by TCRdb to about 2020). Some background on the complete study: The collaborator samples originated in the United States, Italy and Spain and spanned the acute and convalescent phases of COVID-19. Deeply sampled blood TCRbeta repertoires from subjects exposed to, actively infected with, or recovered from COVID-19 were included in the dataset. The repertoires were released in a freely available public database meant as a resource for research on the immune response to SARS-CoV-2. Where available, HLA class I and class II types were taken from metadata supplied by the sample provider and were not determined by assay-based typing. The prospective study material was composed of cDNA or gDNA derived from T cells, B-cell-depleted T cells, or PBMCs. Samples came from the ongoing ImmuneRACE study (first 160 participants) plus 1,254 subjects from 6 global collaborators. Nearly every sample came with metadata listing a de-identified subject ID, COVID-19 status, age in years and sex.

Points on this clone: Its antigen is still unknown. No qualities accompany the bases; no much larger clone lies one base away.

The CDR3, cysteine through phenylalanine, is 14 amino acids long. Solely the CDR3 DNA is kept, with 42 bases framed from the first base. Taken from the germline V gene (reference sequence), the CDR1 and CDR2 loops are SEHNR and FQNEAQ. The V end loses 3 bases and the J end loses 3 bases, and a stretch of 12 bases separates them. One collaborating source in Seattle enrolled patients while the patients were actively infected and followed the patients over time throughout the course of disease. Each collaborating institution followed its own protocols to collect whole blood in K2EDTA tubes. For TCRbeta analysis, collaborator samples were shipped as frozen whole blood, as isolated PBMCs, or as DNA extracted from either sample type. The immunoSEQ Assay, a bias-controlled multiplex PCR, was used to amplify TCRbeta CDR3 regions from genomic DNA. In the authors' own workflow: Nucleated cell counts per sample were estimated from amplification of reference gene primers within the assay. To quantify the absolute abundance of each unique TCRbeta CDR3 rearrangement, sequence reads were collapsed and filtered. For each sample, productive Simpson clonality was calculated as the square root of Simpson's diversity index across productive rearrangements. What TCRdb holds here is the immuneACCESS table cut down to in-frame rearrangements. Part of the clones is not present; checked against another copy, under half of the missing clones reflect an unresolved V gene, and the others are unexplained. The V and J calls and clone size come from that table; D and trimming were worked out from the DNA. The sample yields 250,000 to 350,000 clones; roughly nine tenths were counted once. The ten largest clones capture approximately 2.1% of the sample.

Here is what the overall study found, with its caveats: How much clinical and demographic metadata was included differed by source and by participant, and the metadata was provided uncurated.

The chain joins TRBV7-9 to TRBJ2-7, with no reliable assignment of the D segment. The sequencing input was peripheral blood. This clonotype originated in a woman in her 30s with COVID-19, enrolled during active disease. The sequenced DNA: TGTGCCAGCAGCTTTAACGCCAACAACTACGAGCAGTACTTC. Translated, this gives CASSFNANNYEQYF.